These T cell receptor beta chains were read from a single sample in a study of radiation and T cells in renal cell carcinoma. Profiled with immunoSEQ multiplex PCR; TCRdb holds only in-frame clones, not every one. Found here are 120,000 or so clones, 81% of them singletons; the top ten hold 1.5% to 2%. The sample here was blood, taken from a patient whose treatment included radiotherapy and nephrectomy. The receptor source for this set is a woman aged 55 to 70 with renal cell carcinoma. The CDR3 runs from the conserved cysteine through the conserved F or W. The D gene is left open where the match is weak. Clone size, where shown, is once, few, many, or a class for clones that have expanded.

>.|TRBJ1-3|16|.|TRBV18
TGTGCCAGCTCAGGTCAGGGACCTGGCTCTGGAAACACCATATATTTT
CASSGQGPGSGNTIYF
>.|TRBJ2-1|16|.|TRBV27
TGTGCCAGCAGTTTATATGGGACCTACGGTTTGGATGAGCAGTTCTTC
CASSLYGTYGLDEQFF
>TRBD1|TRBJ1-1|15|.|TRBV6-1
TGTGCCAGCAGTGATAGAGGACAGGGAGTCACTGAAGCTTTCTTT
CASSDRGQGVTEAFF
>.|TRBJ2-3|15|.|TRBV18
TGTGCCAGCTCACCACCGAGGGCGCGACGGGATACGCAGTATTTT
CASSPPRARRDTQYF
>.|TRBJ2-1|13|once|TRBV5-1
TGCGCCAGCAGCTTCCAGTACTACAATGAGCAGTTCTTC
CASSFQYYNEQFF
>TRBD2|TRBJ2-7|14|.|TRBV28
TGTGCCAACTCCAGGAGCGGGAGGGCCCACGAGCAGTACTTC
CANSRSGRAHEQYF
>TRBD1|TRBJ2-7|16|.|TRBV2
TGTGCCAGCAGTGGAGAGGTGGGGACAGTTTACTACGAGCAGTACTTC
CASSGEVGTVYYEQYF
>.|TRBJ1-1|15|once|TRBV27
TGTGCCAGCAGTTTAAGCACGCTATCGAACACTGAAGCTTTCTTT
CASSLSTLSNTEAFF
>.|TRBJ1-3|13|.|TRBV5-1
TGCGCCAGCAGTGGTACCTCTGGAAACACCATATATTTT
CASSGTSGNTIYF
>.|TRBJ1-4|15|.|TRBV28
TGTGCCAGCAGTCCGCTGACAGACCCTAATGAAAAACTGTTTTTT
CASSPLTDPNEKLFF
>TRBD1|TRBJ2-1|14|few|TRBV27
TGTGCCAGCAGTGGGGTGGACAGGGGGTATGAGCAGTTCTTC
CASSGVDRGYEQFF
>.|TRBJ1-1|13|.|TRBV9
TGTGCCAGCCGACCACAGGAGAACACTGAAGCTTTCTTT
CASRPQENTEAFF
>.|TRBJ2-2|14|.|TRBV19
TGTGCCAGTAAGCCCACGGTGAACACCGGGGAGCTGTTTTTT
CASKPTVNTGELFF
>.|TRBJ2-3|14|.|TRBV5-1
TGCGCCAGCAGCTTGTATGAAAGCACAGATACGCAGTATTTT
CASSLYESTDTQYF
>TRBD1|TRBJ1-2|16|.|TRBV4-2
TGTGCCAGCAGCCAAGATAGGCAGGGGGACAAAGGTGGCTACACCTTC
CASSQDRQGDKGGYTF
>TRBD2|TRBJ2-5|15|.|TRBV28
TGTGCCAGCAGTTTAGGCGGGGGGGCCGTGAAGACCCAGTACTTC
CASSLGGGAVKTQYF
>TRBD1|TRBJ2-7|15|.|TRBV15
TGTGCCACCAGCAGGAGGGGGACAGAACCCTACGAGCAGTACTTC
CATSRRGTEPYEQYF
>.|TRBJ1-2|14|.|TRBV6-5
TGTGCCAGCAGTTACTCACAGAGCCTCTATGGCTACACCTTC
CASSYSQSLYGYTF
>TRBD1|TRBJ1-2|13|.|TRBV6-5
TGTGCCAGCAGTACCGGGACAGGGTATGGCTACACCTTC
CASSTGTGYGYTF
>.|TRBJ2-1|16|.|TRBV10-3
TGTGCCATCAGTGAGAATCCAGGGGTCGGTAGCAATGAGCAGTTCTTC
CAISENPGVGSNEQFF
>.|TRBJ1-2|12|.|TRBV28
TGTGCCAGCACCGGAGCTAACTATGGCTACACCTTC
CASTGANYGYTF
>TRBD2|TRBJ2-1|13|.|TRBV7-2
TGTGCCAGCAGCCCCGGACTAGCGGGACAGCAGTTCTTC
CASSPGLAGQQFF
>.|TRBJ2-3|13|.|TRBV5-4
TGTGCCAGCAGCCGTTACCCCGGAGATACGCAGTATTTT
CASSRYPGDTQYF
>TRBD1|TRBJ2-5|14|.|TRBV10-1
TGCGCCAGCAGCGATACAGGGGTGGGGGAGACCCAGTACTTC
CASSDTGVGETQYF
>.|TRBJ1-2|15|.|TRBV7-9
TGTGCCAGCAGCTTAGCGGTGGGGGGCGCGCATGGCTACACCTTC
CASSLAVGGAHGYTF
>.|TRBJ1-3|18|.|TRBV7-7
TGTGCTAGCAGCCCGGGCCCTCCAGACACGGGCTCTGGAAACACCATATATTTT
CASSPGPPDTGSGNTIYF